These 29 T cell receptor beta chains share one sample of origin, sequenced in a study of shared clonotypes between healthy human individuals. Sequencing used immunoSEQ multiplex PCR; TCRdb keeps in-frame clones, though not all of them. Here the sample spans 980,000 or so clones, 76% being singletons. The specimen sequenced was memory CD4+ T cells sorted from blood. Regarding subset: CD45RA-negative fraction. These receptors were taken from a man younger than 30 in good health.

The CDR3 protein is CASSLEGNTEAFF. The DNA of the CDR3 is TGCGCCAGCTCTTTAGAGGGTAACACTGAAGCTTTCTTT. The chain is built from TRBV10-1 and TRBJ1-1; D remains unclear. The CDR3 extends over 13 amino acids. Germline V gene lookup returns CDR1 WNHNN and CDR2 SYGVQD (reference sequence). V lost 8 bases and J 2 bases, leaving 12 bases between the germline ends.

The V call is TRBV5-1, the J call TRBJ2-1, with D perhaps assigned TRBD1 or TRBD2 (7 bases each). Germline V gives CDR1 SGHRS, CDR2 YFSETQ. Trimming cost V 4 bases and J 6 bases, with 17 bases left between them. The CDR3 consists of 15 residues. The CDR3 sequence is CASSPGGAQANEQFF. The CDR3 DNA sequence: TGCGCCAGCAGCCCAGGGGGGGCTCAGGCCAATGAGCAGTTCTTC.

V gene TRBV6-6 combines with J gene TRBJ1-5; perhaps TRBD1 as D (6 bases). The germline CDR1 and CDR2 sequences are MNHNY and SVGAGI (reference sequence). This CDR3 region has 15 residues. With 7 bases removed from V and 1 base from J, the gap between germline ends came to 14 bases. CDR3: CASMAPGGSNQPQHF. Written as DNA, the CDR3 is TGTGCCAGCATGGCCCCGGGGGGCAGCAATCAGCCCCAGCATTTT.

This clone was seen a few times. The chain carries TRBV28 and TRBJ1-5; no definite D call. V was trimmed by 3 bases and J by 10 bases, leaving 19 bases between them. This CDR3 has 15 residues. The germline gives CDR1 MDHEN, CDR2 SYDVKM. The CDR3 nucleotides are TGTGCCAGCAGTTTTTCTAGCGTTGTGTTGGTCCCCCAGCATTTT. As protein: CASSFSSVVLVPQHF.

On this clone itself: Other DNA variants within this sample encode the same CDR3. The V and J genes are TRBV18 and TRBJ2-3; no definite D call. The V gene lost 2 bases and the J gene lost 0 bases, with 6 bases spanning the gap. Germline-derived CDR1 and CDR2 are KGHSH and LQKENI. The CDR3 has 14 amino acids. CDR3 DNA sequence: TGTGCCAGCTCACCAATTCAGAGCACAGATACGCAGTATTTT. This encodes CASSPIQSTDTQYF. The full variable domain, its missing parts supplied by reference TRBV18 and TRBJ2-3, is NAGVMQNPRHLVRRRGQEARLRCSPMKGHSHVYWYRQLPEEGLKFMVYLQKENIIDESGMPKERFSAEFPKEGPSILRIQQVVRGDSAAYFCASSPIQSTDTQYFGPGTRLTVL.

The chain links TRBV5-1 to TRBJ1-5, with D possibly matching TRBD1 (6 bases). Trimming removed 5 bases at V and 0 bases at J, with 6 bases between. This CDR3 contains 13 residues. The germline V gene encodes CDR1 SGHRS and CDR2 YFSETQ. The CDR3 nucleotides are TGCGCCAGCAGACAGGGTAGCAATCAGCCCCAGCATTTT. Translating it yields CASRQGSNQPQHF. Drawing the rest from reference TRBV5-1 and TRBJ1-5, the complete variable domain is KAGVTQTPRYLIKTRGQQVTLSCSPISGHRSVSWYQQTPGQGLQFLFEYFSETQRNKGNFPGRFSGRQFSNSRSEMNVSTLELGDSALYLCASRQGSNQPQHFGDGTRLSIL.

This clone was recorded once. The rearrangement uses TRBV7-3 and TRBJ2-7; D gene uncertain. The CDR3 is 14 residues long. With 0 bases removed from V and 1 base from J, the gap between germline ends came to 7 bases. CDR1 and CDR2 (germline): SGHTA, FQGTGA. CDR3 loop: CASSLTGGSYEQYF. The DNA for the CDR3 is TGTGCCAGCAGCTTAACGGGCGGTTCCTACGAGCAGTACTTC.

The V gene is TRBV5-1, the J gene TRBJ2-2; D might be TRBD1 or TRBD2, each matching 5 bases. This CDR3 has 15 residues. V was trimmed by 4 bases and J by 8 bases, leaving 18 bases between them. The germline gives CDR1 SGHRS, CDR2 YFSETQ. CDR3 residues: CASSPQVSGGGELFF. The CDR3 nucleotides are TGCGCCAGCAGCCCTCAGGTGTCTGGGGGTGGGGAGCTGTTTTTT. Variable domain in full (rest from reference TRBV5-1 and TRBJ2-2): KAGVTQTPRYLIKTRGQQVTLSCSPISGHRSVSWYQQTPGQGLQFLFEYFSETQRNKGNFPGRFSGRQFSNSRSEMNVSTLELGDSALYLCASSPQVSGGGELFFGEGSRLTVL.

This sequence joins TRBV18 and TRBJ2-5, with a weak D call TRBD1 (5 bases). V shed 3 bases and J shed 5 bases, with 16 bases lying between them. Germline V CDR1 and CDR2: KGHSH, LQKENI. CDR3 size: 15 residues. CDR3: CASSPVGHKGETQYF. The CDR3 DNA sequence: TGTGCCAGCTCACCGGTTGGACACAAGGGGGAGACCCAGTACTTC.

This sequence joins TRBV14 and TRBJ2-7; TRBD1 matches at 7 bases. This CDR3 contains 14 residues. In germline, CDR1 is SGHDN, CDR2 FVKESK. V was clipped by 1 base and J by 3 bases; unmatched bases: 3. DNA for the CDR3: TGTGCCAGCAGCCAAGGGACAGGTCTCTACGAGCAGTACTTC. It specifies CASSQGTGLYEQYF.

Remarks on this clone: It may be a read error: a sequence one base away is much more abundant. V is TRBV13 and J is TRBJ1-1; 10 bases agree with TRBD1. CDR1 is PRHDT, CDR2 FYEKMQ, per germline (reference sequence). The CDR3 is 14 amino acids. V dropped 4 bases and J dropped 1; count of bases not matched to a gene: 0. CDR3 region: CASSWDRGNTEAFF. CDR3 nucleotides: TGTGCCAGCAGCTGGGACAGGGGGAACACTGAAGCTTTCTTT.

The J gene is TRBJ2-5, the V gene TRBV14; TRBD2 might be the D (6 bases). The CDR3 spans 14 residues. The germline V and J ends were trimmed by 4 bases and 2 bases, with 11 bases remaining between them. The germline V gene encodes CDR1 SGHDN and CDR2 FVKESK. The CDR3 protein is CASSRGNRQETQYF. The CDR3 DNA reads as TGTGCCAGCAGCCGCGGGAATCGGCAAGAGACCCAGTACTTC.

On this clone: Since a far larger clone is one base different, this is likely a read error. This rearrangement joins TRBV5-1 to TRBJ2-3; TRBD1 matches at 7 bases. The trim removed 4 bases at V and 2 bases at J, leaving 4 bases unmatched. This CDR3 contains 14 residues. Germline values: CDR1 SGHRS, CDR2 YFSETQ. The CDR3 reads CASSPGQTTDTQYF. CDR3 nucleotides: TGCGCCAGCAGCCCGGGACAGACCACAGATACGCAGTATTTT.

As regards this clone: Additional DNA sequences in this sample encode the identical CDR3. The chain recombines TRBV10-3 with TRBJ2-3; 9 bases are shared with TRBD1. The germline gives CDR1 ENHRY, CDR2 SYGVKD. The CDR3 is 14 residues long. The J segment lost 5 bases and the V segment lost 7 bases, leaving 7 bases of the junction unmatched. The CDR3 DNA is TGTGCCATCAAGGCGGGACAGGGAATAGATACGCAGTATTTT. Translated: CAIKAGQGIDTQYF.

The rearrangement uses TRBV29-1 and TRBJ2-4; tentative D call: TRBD2 (6 bases). This CDR3 is 12 amino acids long. CDR1 and CDR2 (germline): SQVTM, ANQGSEA. V lost 5 bases and J 8 bases, leaving 13 bases between the germline ends. DNA of the CDR3: TGCAGCGTTAGGAGGGCCAACCACATTCAGTACTTC. This sequence encodes CSVRRANHIQYF. The full variable domain, rest sourced from reference TRBV29-1 and TRBJ2-4, is SAVISQKPSRDICQRGTSLTIQCQVDSQVTMMFWYRQQPGQSLTLIATANQGSEATYESGFVIDKFPISRPNLTFSTLTVSNMSPEDSSIYLCSVRRANHIQYFGAGTRLSVL.

The genes are TRBV6-5 and TRBJ1-1; D gene unclear. The V gene lost 8 bases and the J gene lost 6 bases, with 13 bases spanning the gap. This CDR3 has 12 residues. Germline CDR1 reads MNHEY; CDR2 reads SVGAGI. The CDR3 DNA follows: TGTGCCAGCGGTGGGCAGGTCGCTGAAGCTTTCTTT. Its protein is CASGGQVAEAFF.

The V and J genes are TRBV18 and TRBJ2-3; D ambiguous. The V end was cut by 2 bases, the J end by 2 bases, with 8 bases between. The CDR3 sequence is 14 residues long. CDR1 is KGHSH and CDR2 is LQKENI in the germline V gene. The CDR3 DNA follows: TGTGCCAGCTCACCAAATAAGGCCACAGATACGCAGTATTTT. Translated, it gives CASSPNKATDTQYF. Together with reference TRBV18 and TRBJ2-3, the CDR3 gives the full variable domain: NAGVMQNPRHLVRRRGQEARLRCSPMKGHSHVYWYRQLPEEGLKFMVYLQKENIIDESGMPKERFSAEFPKEGPSILRIQQVVRGDSAAYFCASSPNKATDTQYFGPGTRLTVL.

V usage is TRBV5-1 and J usage is TRBJ2-2, with D possibly being TRBD1 (5 bases). The V and J ends lost 0 bases and 7 bases respectively, with 10 bases between them. This CDR3 has 14 amino acids. CDR1 and CDR2 from the germline V gene are SGHRS and YFSETQ. CDR3 nucleotides: TGCGCCAGCAGCTTGGCCAGGGCTGGCGGGGAGCTGTTTTTT. Translated, it gives CASSLARAGGELFF.

The V call is TRBV30, the J call TRBJ2-7; tentatively, D is TRBD2 (5 bases). V lost 3 bases, J lost 3 bases, and 18 bases lay in between. Per germline, CDR1 GTSNPN and CDR2 SVGIG (reference sequence). The CDR3 extends over 15 amino acids. CDR3 residues: CAWRPRGPRGYEQYF. CDR3 in DNA: TGTGCCTGGAGACCCCGAGGGCCCCGGGGCTACGAGCAGTACTTC.

This chain joins TRBV30 and TRBJ2-5; no firm D call. Judging by the DNA end, TRBJ2-7 fits better; the J call may be wrong. CDR1 and CDR2 from the germline V gene are GTSNPN and SVGIG (reference sequence). The CDR3 runs 13 residues. The CDR3 sequence: CAWSRNAAYEQYF. CDR3 in DNA: TGTGCCTGGAGTCGGAACGCCGCCTACGAGCAGTACTTC.

This clone was counted only a few times. The chain combines TRBV7-9 with TRBJ1-5; D gene ambiguous. This CDR3 region has 15 residues. Germline V lookup: CDR1 SEHNR, CDR2 FQNEAQ (reference sequence). The ends were cut back, 4 bases at V and 4 bases at J, with 14 bases in the middle. CDR3 protein: CASSSTQAGNQPQHF. CDR3 DNA sequence: TGTGCCAGCAGCTCCACCCAGGCGGGGAATCAGCCCCAGCATTTT.

The chain employs TRBV10-3 and TRBJ2-5; 7 nucleotides match TRBD2. Germline-derived CDR1 and CDR2 are ENHRY and SYGVKD. The CDR3 loop spans 14 amino acids. Germline trimming cut 4 bases from V and 5 bases from J; bases unmatched to any gene: 7. The CDR3 DNA sequence: TGTGCCATCAGTGGCGCGGGGGTAGGGGAGACCCAGTACTTC. The encoded protein is CAISGAGVGETQYF.

This clone occurred a few times. The chain recombines TRBV5-1 with TRBJ2-2; D may be TRBD1 or TRBD2 (5 bases each). The CDR3 loop spans 18 amino acids. The V end was cut by 0 bases, the J end by 0 bases, with 15 bases between. The germline V gene encodes CDR1 SGHRS and CDR2 YFSETQ. The CDR3: CASSLARGAATNTGELFF. The CDR3 DNA is TGCGCCAGCAGCTTGGCCAGAGGGGCGGCCACGAACACCGGGGAGCTGTTTTTT.

The gene calls are TRBV14 and TRBJ1-1, with D maybe TRBD1 (5 bases). Germline CDR1 and CDR2: SGHDN and FVKESK. This CDR3 is built from 16 residues. Trimming stripped 1 base from V and 4 bases from J, with 16 bases between. The CDR3, as DNA: TGTGCCAGCAGCCAAGGGGGCCGGGGCTCGGGCACTGAAGCTTTCTTT. It encodes CASSQGGRGSGTEAFF.

The V gene is TRBV5-6, the J gene TRBJ2-1; D remains unclear. V gave up 4 bases and J gave up 5 bases, with 13 bases separating them. This CDR3 has 14 amino acids. Germline loops: CDR1 SGHDT, CDR2 YYEEEE. CDR3 bases: TGTGCCAGCAGCCCGGGCCTTTTGGACAATGAGCAGTTCTTC. Translation gives CASSPGLLDNEQFF.

The table lists this clone with a count of one. The V and J genes are TRBV11-2 and TRBJ1-1; perhaps TRBD1 as D (6 bases). Germline CDR1 and CDR2: SGHAT and FQNNGV. V gave up 1 base and J gave up 3 bases, with 15 bases separating them. The CDR3 runs to 16 residues. CDR3 amino acids: CASSLVGRAGDTEAFF. CDR3 nucleotides: TGTGCCAGCAGCTTAGTAGGGAGAGCAGGGGACACTGAAGCTTTCTTT. The full variable domain, in which reference TRBV11-2 and TRBJ1-1 provide the parts outside the CDR3, is EAGVAQSPRYKIIEKRQSVAFWCNPISGHATLYWYQQILGQGPKLLIQFQNNGVVDDSQLPKDRFSAERLKGVDSTLKIQPAKLEDSAVYLCASSLVGRAGDTEAFFGQGTRLTVV.

This chain links TRBV6-6 with TRBJ1-5, with TRBD1 identical over 7 bases. The CDR3 spans 15 residues. Germline V gives CDR1 MNHNY, CDR2 SVGAGI (reference sequence). Trimming cost V 6 bases and J 1 base; bases outside gene matches: 6. In nucleotides, the CDR3 is TGTGCCAGCAGCCTAGACAGGGAGAGCAATCAGCCCCAGCATTTT. As protein: CASSLDRESNQPQHF.

The chain uses TRBV7-9 and TRBJ1-2; the D gene is possibly TRBD1 (5 bases). The V gene's germline CDR1 is SEHNR and CDR2 FQNEAQ (reference sequence). V was trimmed by 3 bases and J by 5 bases, leaving 16 bases between them. CDR3 length: 15 amino acids. This CDR3 is CASSFPWGSEYGYTF. The CDR3 DNA reads as TGTGCCAGCAGCTTCCCATGGGGGTCTGAATATGGCTACACCTTC.

The sample holds a few counts of this clone. The chain recombines TRBV27 with TRBJ2-7; perhaps D is TRBD1 or TRBD2 (6 bases each). Germline V lookup: CDR1 MNHEY, CDR2 SMNVEV (reference sequence). The CDR3 consists of 18 residues. The V gene lost 1 base and the J gene lost 4 bases, with 23 bases spanning the gap. Here the CDR3 DNA reads TGTGCCAGCAGTTTATACTCCCCTAGGGGGGCGAACATTTACGAGCAGTACTTC. This codes for CASSLYSPRGANIYEQYF.